This entry features one T cell receptor (beta chain) sequence. Measured with immunoSEQ multiplex PCR; TCRdb has only the in-frame clones, and not every one. The sample has 120,000 to 150,000 clones, 80% to 95% seen once; the top ten hold about 3%. This CDR3 spans 15 amino acids. CDR1 is MGHRA, CDR2 YSYEKL, per germline. V was shortened by 2 bases and J by 4 bases, with 14 bases between the two germline ends. This sample was included in a study of T cell responses to AZD1222 COVID-19 vaccine. The starting material was peripheral blood, obtained on day 0 of MenACWY control vaccination. This TCR was recovered from an adult in good health. The rearrangement uses TRBV4-1 and TRBJ1-2; TRBD1 is a possible D gene (5 bases). Here the CDR3 DNA reads TGCGCCAGCAGCCAACCACAAAACAGGTTCTATGGCTACACCTTC. Translating it yields CASSQPQNRFYGYTF.